A single T cell receptor (beta chain) is shown here with its context. This clonotype occurred many times. No cognate antigen has been identified for it. No much larger clone exists at a distance of one base, and base qualities are not known. Based on the germline V gene, the CDR1 and CDR2 sequences are SGHRS and YFSETQ. Including the terminal cysteine and phenylalanine, the CDR3 comprises 14 residues. Just the 42-base CDR3 DNA is kept, in frame starting at base 1. Between the V and J ends, shortened by 4 bases and 6 bases respectively, the junction contains 16 bases. Set within a cohort of healthcare workers in London, UK, this nested case-control study involved weekly PCR testing of nasopharyngeal swabs along with blood sampling. Healthcare workers were recruited during the week of the UK lockdown, between 23 and 31 March 2020, and followed weekly for up to roughly 16 weeks. This sample stems from a study of early T cells in non-severe SARS-CoV-2 infection (dated by TCRdb to about 2021). About the investigation overall: Because TCR sequencing was done on bulk RNA from unsorted whole blood, the alpha and beta chains could not be paired.

What the research found in general, with its limitations: VDJdb matching was skewed toward anti-spike CD8 responses and likely underestimated virus-specific expansions, missing private and CD4 specificities.

Library method: 5' RACE. TCRdb records NextSeq 500 as the sequencer. To correct for sequencing error and PCR bias, the TCR library protocol tagged individual cDNA molecules with unique molecular identifiers. Both TCR alpha and beta chains were sequenced, and tight co-correlation was observed between alpha and beta sequence abundances in each sample. The original pipeline was this. V gene, J gene and CDR3 annotation of TCR sequences was performed with Decombinator V4. TCRs were defined as expanded if a significant change between any two time points was detected under a Poisson model with p below 0.0001. TCR abundances were normalised to the total number of TCRs sequenced per sample and expressed as counts per million. TRAV1-2 paired with TRAJ12, TRAJ20 or TRAJ33 defined MAIT TCRs, while TRAV10 paired with TRAJ18 defined iNKT TCRs. VDJdb, accessed on 1 November 2021, was searched for TCRs annotated for CMV, EBV and SARS-CoV-2, and TCRs annotated for more than one antigen were excluded. TCRdb cleaned the public reads at Q25 with fastp, built clones with MiXCR and kept in-frame beta chains. Rows matching on CDR3 protein sequence are summarized as one entry with the most common DNA and genes. TCRdb, not the authors, supplied the V and J calls. Counted in this sample were tens of thousands of distinct CDR3 sequences; around 10% of them appeared once. Over 4% of the sample is held by the ten biggest clonotypes.

Sequencing used whole blood, obtained at baseline. The receptor chain draws on TRBV5-1 and TRBJ1-1; no confident D gene assignment can be made. The TCR originated in an adult who was a healthcare worker with PCR-confirmed SARS-CoV-2 infection or an uninfected control (not recorded which). The nucleotide sequence reads as follows: TGCGCCAGCAGCGTTACCTTAGGAGGTTCTGAAGCTTTCTTT. The resulting protein is CASSVTLGGSEAFF.